These T cell receptor beta chains were read from a single sample in a study of T cells in localized non-small cell lung cancer. Using immunoSEQ multiplex PCR, the repertoire was profiled, and TCRdb retains in-frame clones only, with some absent. The sample includes approximately 64,000 clones, around 90% of them seen just once. The sample in question was peripheral blood, obtained before any cancer treatment. Receptor source: a woman aged 35 to 70 with stage I lung adenocarcinoma. Both conserved end residues are part of each CDR3. The D gene is left open where the match is weak. Clone size is shown for a subset of rows, as once, few, many or a class of expanded clone.

TRBV19	.	TRBJ2-1	few	CASSIGEFHEQFF	TGTGCCAGTAGTATTGGGGAGTTCCATGAGCAGTTCTTC
TRBV11-2	.	TRBJ1-3	.	CASQRGNTIYF	TGTGCCAGCCAGAGGGGAAACACCATATATTTT
TRBV7-8	.	TRBJ1-1	.	CASSRTENTEAFF	TGTGCCAGCAGCCGGACAGAGAACACTGAAGCTTTCTTT
TRBV9	.	TRBJ2-3	.	CASSGFGTDTQYF	TGTGCCAGCAGCGGCTTTGGCACAGATACGCAGTATTTT
TRBV4-1	.	TRBJ2-3	.	CASSQEAGVRGRRDTQYF	TGCGCCAGCAGCCAAGAAGCAGGTGTCCGAGGGCGTAGGGATACGCAGTATTTT
TRBV27	.	TRBJ1-5	.	CASSPWGADQPQHF	TGTGCCAGCAGTCCATGGGGGGCCGATCAGCCCCAGCATTTT
TRBV28	.	TRBJ1-3	few	CASSSPGSREGGNTIYF	TGTGCCAGCAGTTCGCCGGGCTCCAGGGAGGGAGGAAACACCATATATTTT
TRBV23-1	TRBD1	TRBJ1-2	.	CASSGENRGGGYTF	TGCGCCAGCAGCGGGGAAAACAGGGGAGGTGGCTACACCTTC
TRBV19	.	TRBJ1-5	.	CASSISQYNQPQHF	TGTGCCAGTAGTATTTCCCAGTACAATCAGCCCCAGCATTTT
TRBV7-2	TRBD1	TRBJ2-5	.	CASSLIGQGAYGTQYF	TGTGCCAGCAGCTTAATCGGACAGGGTGCTTACGGGACCCAGTACTTC
TRBV9	.	TRBJ2-6	.	CASSTSNSGANVLTF	TGTGCCAGCAGCACGAGTAACTCTGGGGCCAACGTCCTGACTTTC
TRBV7-6	TRBD1	TRBJ1-5	.	CASSMDRGQPQHF	TGTGCCAGCAGCATGGACAGGGGGCAGCCCCAGCATTTT
TRBV4-1	.	TRBJ2-6	.	CASSQGRQGKAGANVLTF	TGCGCCAGCAGCCAAGGCCGTCAGGGGAAGGCTGGGGCCAACGTCCTGACTTTC
TRBV7-9	TRBD1	TRBJ1-4	.	CASSNQGASEKLFF	TGTGCCAGCAGCAATCAGGGGGCGAGTGAAAAACTGTTTTTT
TRBV19	.	TRBJ2-3	.	CASTGTGDTQYF	TGTGCCAGTACCGGGACTGGAGATACGCAGTATTTT
TRBV5-4	.	TRBJ2-5	.	CASSLWTKQETQYF	TGTGCCAGCAGCTTGTGGACTAAGCAAGAGACCCAGTACTTC
TRBV5-6	.	TRBJ1-2	.	CASRGETNYGYTF	TGTGCCAGCAGGGGAGAGACTAACTATGGCTACACCTTC
TRBV6-6	.	TRBJ1-4	.	CASSRREVEKLFF	TGTGCCAGCAGTCGGAGGGAGGTTGAAAAACTGTTTTTT
TRBV30	.	TRBJ2-1	.	CAWRASGGGNEQFF	TGTGCCTGGAGGGCCAGCGGAGGCGGCAATGAGCAGTTCTTC
TRBV6-1	TRBD1	TRBJ1-2	few	CASPGQNYGYTF	TGTGCCAGCCCGGGACAGAACTATGGCTACACCTTC
TRBV5-4	.	TRBJ1-2	few	CASSLEGYGYTF	TGTGCCAGCAGCTTGGAGGGTTATGGCTACACCTTC
TRBV30	.	TRBJ1-1	.	CAWSLALTGTSRPAFF	TGTGCCTGGTCATTAGCCCTAACCGGGACCTCAAGACCGGCTTTCTTT
TRBV5-1	TRBD1	TRBJ2-1	.	CASSLRQGTYNEQFF	TGCGCCAGCAGCCTCAGACAGGGAACATACAATGAGCAGTTCTTC
TRBV9	.	TRBJ2-7	.	CASSAASDVGYEQYF	TGTGCCAGCAGCGCCGCTAGCGACGTTGGCTACGAGCAGTACTTC
TRBV11-3	TRBD2	TRBJ2-5	.	CASSSLFGTSGQETQYF	TGTGCCAGCAGCTCCCTTTTCGGGACTAGCGGGCAAGAGACCCAGTACTTC
TRBV9	.	TRBJ1-2	.	CASSVDSVNYGYTF	TGTGCCAGCAGCGTAGATTCAGTTAACTATGGCTACACCTTC
TRBV29-1	.	TRBJ1-1	.	CSVEDRGAAFF	TGCAGCGTTGAAGATCGGGGGGCCGCTTTCTTT